This TCR beta chain was captured by sequencing in a study of blood T cells in healthy people across ages (dated by TCRdb to 2015 to 2017). Regarding the complete study: In model experiments, template switching captured about one uniquely barcoded TCR beta cDNA molecule for every two T cells. Using the same blood draw, the study looked at two additional independent replicas of 1 million unique cDNA reads for two donors, one aged 18 to 30 and the other aged 80 or older. To track age-related changes in TCR beta repertoire diversity, the study relied on deep sequencing normalized with unique cDNA molecular identifiers. To avoid experimental bias, donors of different ages were randomly spread across the sequencing lanes. The donors were split into four age groups: young (average about 15 years), middle-aged (roughly 42), aged (approximately 59) and long-lived (under 90).

Library construction relied on 5' RACE. Reads for this sample came from an Illumina HiSeq 2500. A second PCR of roughly 6 to 11 cycles was performed with a sample-barcoded 5' primer and a J-beta primer mix. A template-switch 5' adaptor carrying 12 random nucleotides introduced a unique molecular identifier onto each TCR beta cDNA molecule. At least 2.5 million CDR3-containing paired-end reads were obtained from each sample. The Mint cDNA synthesis kit, primed by a TRBC-specific oligonucleotide, was used to synthesize first-strand cDNA from all RNA. Following uracil-DNA glycosylase treatment, all cDNA underwent a first 18-cycle PCR with the universal primers M1SS and BC2_uni_R. In the original analysis: Each sample was normalized by randomly selecting 1 million high-quality reads, each carrying a distinct molecular identifier. Reads sharing molecular identifiers were discarded rather than binned into consensus sequences. CDR3 identification, clonotype clustering and error correction used MiTCR with a Q25 quality threshold and the strictest error-elimination algorithm. A nonparametric unseen species model using Euler transformation provided a lower-bound estimate of total TCR beta diversity. In TCRdb, the public reads were trimmed at Q25 with fastp and aligned with MiXCR, with productive beta chains retained. Rows are combined by CDR3 protein, so each entry shows the most common genes and DNA. TCRdb, not the authors, supplied the V and J calls. The sample includes about 1.5 million distinct CDR3 sequences, with 35% to 45% observed a single time. The ten largest account for about 4% of the sample.

Only a few counts were recorded for this clonotype. Its antigen is unknown. Base qualities were left out, and no much larger clone turns up one base away. Relative to germline, V is missing 5 bases and J is missing 0 bases, with 3 bases of the junction outside any gene match. As encoded in the germline V gene, CDR1 is SGHAT while CDR2 is FQNNGV. The CDR3 starts with the cysteine, ends with the phenylalanine, and has 15 residues. Kept here is only the CDR3 DNA, which spans 45 bases and is read in frame from base 1. The donors were some 36 Caucasian individuals from Russia, aged about 6 to 100 years, who were systemically healthy. Each donor gave approximately 9.4 milliliters of peripheral blood, drawn into EDTA-treated Vacutainer tubes. Ficoll-Paque density-gradient centrifugation was used to isolate PBMCs, with at least 7 million per sample. Trizol reagent was used to extract total RNA from PBMCs, with at least 5.5 micrograms per sample. Naive CD45RAhigh/CD27high T cell percentages were measured by flow cytometry on a PBMC aliquot from every donor.

General findings and caveats noted by the study authors: Estimates of total diversity from one million sequenced T cells were regarded as lower bounds and underestimates. The long-lived group showed more naive CD4+ T cells, fewer expanded clones and increased TCR diversity than the aged group, suggesting age selection. Conclusive comparison of naive and antigen-experienced compartments was prevented by the profiling of bulk unsorted PBMCs. There was a strong correlation between observed TCR beta diversity and the percentage of naive T cells measured by flow cytometry. As age increased, observed TCR beta diversity per million T cells dropped in a roughly linear way, and a significant reduction was already evident by age approximately 40. Because the CMV infection status of the donors was unknown, age-related changes in expanded clonotypes may potentially have been confounded.

Sequenced material: blood. Recombination linked TRBV11-2 to TRBJ1-2; 10 middle bases align to TRBD1. The source of this sequence is a woman younger than 35 in good health. The CDR3 here reads CASSEGQGANYGYTF. The nucleotide sequence is TGTGCCAGCAGCGAAGGACAGGGGGCTAACTATGGCTACACCTTC.